The sequence of this TCR beta chain was determined in a study of OX40 agonist ivuxolimab in advanced cancers. Study-level information: Three patients showed partial responses: one hepatocellular carcinoma and two cutaneous melanoma cases.

As to this clone: The antigen remains undetermined.

Generated by immunoSEQ multiplex PCR, the TCRdb table keeps only in-frame clones and is missing some. Of about 93,000 clones in the sample, approximately 94% were seen once. The CDR3 extends over 15 amino acids. Germline loops: CDR1 LGHNA, CDR2 YSLEER. V gave up 3 bases and J gave up 1 base; unmatched junction bases: 5. No patient had autoimmune disease or received systemic immunosuppression. Study-wide results and caveats: Circulating CD4+ and CD8+ T cells showed clonal expansion by week 6 at 0.1 to 3.0 mg/kg.

This sequence originates from an adult with an advanced solid tumor such as melanoma, head and neck, liver or kidney cancer. The sample here was CD4+ or CD8+ T cells sorted from blood, taken in a trial of the OX40 agonist ivuxolimab. V is TRBV4-3 and J is TRBJ1-2; 7 bases are shared with TRBD1. The CDR3 nucleotides are TGCGCCAGCAGCCATCTCAACAGGGGTAACTATGGCTACACCTTC. The encoded protein is CASSHLNRGNYGYTF.